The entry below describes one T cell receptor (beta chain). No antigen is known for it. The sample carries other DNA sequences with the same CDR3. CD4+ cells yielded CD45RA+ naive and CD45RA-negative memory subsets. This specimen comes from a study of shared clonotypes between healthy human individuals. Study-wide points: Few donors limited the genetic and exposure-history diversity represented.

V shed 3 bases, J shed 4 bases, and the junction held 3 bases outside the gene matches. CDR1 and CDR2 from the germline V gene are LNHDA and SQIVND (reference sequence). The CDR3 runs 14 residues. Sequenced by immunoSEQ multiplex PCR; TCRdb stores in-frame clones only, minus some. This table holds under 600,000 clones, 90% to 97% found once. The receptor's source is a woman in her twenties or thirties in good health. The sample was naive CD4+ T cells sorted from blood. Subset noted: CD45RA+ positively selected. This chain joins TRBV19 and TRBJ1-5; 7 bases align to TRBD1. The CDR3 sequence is CASSIRDRNQPQHF. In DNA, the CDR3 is TGTGCCAGTAGTATCCGGGACAGAAATCAGCCCCAGCATTTT.